One and the same sample provided the 25 T cell receptor beta chains below, sequenced in a study of blood T cell repertoires in COVID-19. Sequencing used immunoSEQ multiplex PCR; TCRdb keeps in-frame clones, though not all of them. This sample yields 230,000 or so clones, of which roughly 89% are seen a single time; 3.5% to 4.5% belongs to the top ten. Specimen: PBMCs or T cells enriched from blood (not recorded which). These receptors all stem from a woman aged 40 to 55 with acute COVID-19.

CDR3 DNA sequence: TGCGCCAGCAGCCAAGACAGGGCCTACGAGCAGTACTTC. Its translation: CASSQDRAYEQYF. The chain couples TRBV4-1 to TRBJ2-7, with D possibly being TRBD1 (5 bases). Deletions cut 0 bases from V and 2 bases from J, with 5 bases between. The CDR3 is 13 amino acids. Germline lookup yields CDR1 MGHRA and CDR2 YSYEKL.

V and J are TRBV7-2 and TRBJ2-3; 8 nucleotides match TRBD1. CDR3 length equals 17 residues. Germline V gene sequence: CDR1 SGHTA, CDR2 FQGNSA. Trimming took 1 base from V and 5 from J; bases not matched to a gene: 11. The CDR3 loop reads CASSLGQGARTRDTQYF. CDR3 nucleotide sequence: TGTGCCAGCAGCTTAGGCCAGGGGGCGCGAACAAGAGATACGCAGTATTTT. The full variable domain, in which reference TRBV7-2 and TRBJ2-3 provide the parts outside the CDR3, is GAGVSQSPSNKVTEKGKDVELRCDPISGHTALYWYRQSLGQGLEFLIYFQGNSAPDKSGLPSDRFSAERTGGSVSTLTIQRTQQEDSAVYLCASSLGQGARTRDTQYFGPGTRLTVL.

This rearrangement joins TRBV7-2 to TRBJ2-7; TRBD1 matches 8 bases. Germline-derived CDR1 and CDR2 are SGHTA and FQGNSA. The CDR3 totals 14 residues. The J segment lost 4 bases and the V segment lost 4 bases, leaving 6 bases of the junction unmatched. The CDR3: CASSSRQGLYEQYF. The DNA for the CDR3 is TGTGCCAGCAGCTCAAGACAGGGGCTTTACGAGCAGTACTTC.

The chain is built from TRBV6-5 and TRBJ1-4, with 9 nucleotides matching TRBD1. CDR1 and CDR2 (germline): MNHEY, SVGAGI. Losses at the gene ends were 5 bases for V and 4 bases for J; bases not matched to a gene: 5. This CDR3 contains 15 residues. The CDR3 DNA reads TGTGCCAGCAGTACAGGGGGCTTTGGTAATGAAAAACTGTTTTTT. Translated, it gives CASSTGGFGNEKLFF.

This sequence joins TRBV27 and TRBJ1-1, with 9 bases that match TRBD1. The junction had 7 bases not matched to a gene; V was cut back by 5 bases and J by 0 bases. The CDR3 totals 16 residues. Germline assignment: CDR1 MNHEY and CDR2 SMNVEV (reference sequence). The CDR3 loop reads CASSPYRTGVNTEAFF. CDR3 nucleotide sequence: TGTGCCAGCAGTCCCTACCGGACAGGGGTGAACACTGAAGCTTTCTTT.

The chain couples TRBV29-1 to TRBJ2-7; a weak D match, TRBD1 (6 bases). CDR3 length equals 11 residues. The V and J ends lost 6 bases and 6 bases respectively, with 12 bases between them. The germline V gene encodes CDR1 SQVTM and CDR2 ANQGSEA. CDR3 amino acids: CSVATGSEQYF. CDR3 nucleotides: TGCAGCGTCGCCACAGGGTCCGAGCAGTACTTC.

This clone has just a few counts. Other DNA sequences of this sample code for an identical CDR3. This chain links TRBV24-1 with TRBJ2-2; TRBD1 matches at 11 bases. The V and J ends lost 7 bases and 4 bases, in that order; junction bases with no gene match: 1. This CDR3 is built from 14 residues. Germline V gene lookup returns CDR1 KGHDR and CDR2 SFDVKD. The DNA for the CDR3 is TGTGCCACCAGAGGACAGGGGGCCACCGGGGAGCTGTTTTTT. It codes for CATRGQGATGELFF.

The V call is TRBV5-1, the J call TRBJ1-1, with a possible D match to TRBD1 (5 bases). V lost 0 bases and J 5 bases, leaving 8 bases between the germline ends. The germline V gene has CDR1 SGHRS and CDR2 YFSETQ. There are 13 residues in the CDR3. CDR3 residues: CASSLEGFTEAFF. The DNA for the CDR3 is TGCGCCAGCAGCTTGGAGGGGTTTACTGAAGCTTTCTTT.

This clone was picked up a small number of times. The rearrangement links TRBV6-2 or TRBV6-3 to TRBJ2-7; possibly TRBD2 for D (6 bases). In germline, CDR1 is MNHEY, CDR2 SVGEGT. Trimming stripped 2 bases from V and 0 bases from J, with 8 bases between. The CDR3 consists of 14 residues. The CDR3: CASSYAEGSYEQYF. The CDR3 region has the DNA TGTGCCAGCAGTTACGCGGAGGGCTCCTACGAGCAGTACTTC.

This clone has just one count. The CDR3 loop reads CASSDRSTDTQYF. The CDR3 nucleotides read TGCGCCAGCAGTGATCGGAGCACAGATACGCAGTATTTT. The chain is built from TRBV10-2 and TRBJ2-3; D remains ambiguous. V gave up 3 bases and J gave up 0 bases, with 4 bases separating them. The CDR3 length is 13 residues. The V gene's germline CDR1 is WSHSY and CDR2 SAAADI.

The chain employs TRBV19 and TRBJ1-4, with 7 bases lining up with TRBD1. Losses at the gene ends were 6 bases for V and 5 bases for J; bases not matched to a gene: 12. The CDR3 is 16 amino acids. Per germline, CDR1 LNHDA and CDR2 SQIVND (reference sequence). In nucleotides, the CDR3 is TGTGCCAGTAGCAGCCCCTCTGGGACAGCGAATGAAAAACTGTTTTTT. This sequence encodes CASSSPSGTANEKLFF.

The CDR3 here is CASSPSGGAFAGELFF. The CDR3 DNA is TGTGCCAGCAGCCCCAGCGGGGGGGCGTTCGCCGGGGAGCTGTTTTTT. V usage is TRBV9 and J usage is TRBJ2-2; 10 bases map to TRBD2. After removal of 4 bases from V and 6 bases from J, the junction contained 9 bases not matched to a gene. Germline CDR1 SGDLS, CDR2 YYNGEE. The CDR3 runs 16 residues.

V and J are TRBV18 and TRBJ1-5; D remains unclear. V was trimmed by 0 bases and J by 5 bases, leaving 11 bases between them. The CDR3 covers 15 residues. Germline assignment: CDR1 KGHSH and CDR2 LQKENI. CDR3: CASSPPLGRDQPQHF. The CDR3 bases are TGTGCCAGCTCACCACCGTTAGGGAGGGATCAGCCCCAGCATTTT.

The rearrangement links TRBV28 to TRBJ1-5; 9 bases map to TRBD1. The length of the CDR3 is 15 residues. CDR1 and CDR2 from the germline V gene are MDHEN and SYDVKM. The V and J ends lost 8 bases and 6 bases, in that order; junction bases with no gene match: 11. CDR3 coding DNA: TGTGCCAGCCGGTGGGGGACAGGGTTCGGTCAGCCCCAGCATTTT. Protein product: CASRWGTGFGQPQHF.

CDR3 loop: CATSKGTANTEAFF. CDR3 sequence (DNA): TGTGCCACCAGCAAAGGGACAGCCAACACTGAAGCTTTCTTT. The chain uses TRBV15 and TRBJ1-1, with 7 positions matching TRBD1. This CDR3 is 14 amino acids long. Trimming took 4 bases from V and 2 from J; bases not matched to a gene: 4. Germline V lookup: CDR1 LNHNV, CDR2 YYDKDF (reference sequence).

V is TRBV6-6 and J is TRBJ1-2, with 9 bases aligning to TRBD1. The ends lost 1 base at V and 8 bases at J; junction bases unmatched: 11. Germline loops: CDR1 MNHNY, CDR2 SVGAGI (reference sequence). The CDR3 contains 16 residues. The CDR3 nucleotides are TGTGCCAGCAGTTACTTGACAGGGGGTTTTCAGTGGGGCTACACCTTC. Protein product: CASSYLTGGFQWGYTF.

The chain employs TRBV19 and TRBJ1-1; 7 bases agree with TRBD1. From germline, CDR1 is LNHDA and CDR2 SQIVND (reference sequence). With 5 bases clipped from V and 7 bases from J, the junction kept 13 bases outside the gene matches. The CDR3 sequence is 15 residues long. The chain's CDR3 is CASSSLEGGAGEAFF. CDR3 sequence (DNA): TGTGCCAGTAGTTCATTAGAAGGGGGCGCGGGTGAAGCTTTCTTT.

V and J are TRBV13 and TRBJ2-7; D possibly corresponds to TRBD1 (5 bases). V lost 6 bases, J lost 3 bases, and 15 bases lay in between. Germline CDR1 is PRHDT and CDR2 is FYEKMQ (reference sequence). The CDR3 has 14 amino acids. CDR3 nucleotide sequence: TGTGCCAGCAGTTATGGACGGACAAGCTACGAGCAGTACTTC. Translation gives CASSYGRTSYEQYF.

The chain employs TRBV13 and TRBJ1-1; D gene unclear. The CDR3 is made up of 14 amino acids. Germline V gives CDR1 PRHDT, CDR2 FYEKMQ (reference sequence). V was cut by 0 bases and J by 5 bases, with 10 bases left in between. CDR3 sequence reads: CASSLGSGGTEAFF. For the CDR3, the DNA is TGTGCCAGCAGCTTAGGATCCGGCGGGACTGAAGCTTTCTTT.

The rearrangement uses TRBV7-2 and TRBJ2-5; D is unresolved. This CDR3 region has 13 residues. Germline values: CDR1 SGHTA, CDR2 FQGNSA. The V gene lost 5 bases and the J gene lost 5 bases, with 12 bases spanning the gap. CDR3 coding DNA: TGTGCCAGCAGCCTGACCGTCAGGGAGACCCAGTACTTC. The encoded protein is CASSLTVRETQYF.

This chain connects TRBV6-5 to TRBJ1-1, with TRBD1 identical over 8 bases. The CDR3 consists of 15 residues. V lost 0 bases and J lost 4; bases outside the gene matches: 4. Germline V gene data show CDR1 as MNHEY and CDR2 as SVGAGI. CDR3 sequence reads: CASSYSRGQGTEAFF. As DNA, the CDR3 is TGTGCCAGCAGTTACTCGAGAGGACAGGGCACTGAAGCTTTCTTT.

This clone was observed a single time. In the same sample, other DNA sequences code for this CDR3. CDR3 sequence reads: CASLQGMNTEAFF. As DNA, the CDR3 is TGTGCCAGCCTTCAGGGGATGAACACTGAAGCTTTCTTT. V gene TRBV18 combines with J gene TRBJ1-1; D might be TRBD1 (6 bases). The CDR3 has 13 residues. The V end was cut by 8 bases, the J end by 0 bases, with 10 bases between. Germline V lookup: CDR1 KGHSH, CDR2 LQKENI.

The CDR3 spells CASSPGGAGGGYTF. CDR3 DNA sequence: TGCGCCAGCAGTCCAGGGGGCGCTGGGGGTGGCTACACCTTC. V and J are TRBV10-2 and TRBJ1-2; 8 bases fit TRBD1. The CDR3 has 14 amino acids. The V gene's germline CDR1 is WSHSY and CDR2 SAAADI. V gave up 5 bases and J gave up 7 bases; unmatched junction bases: 9.

This clone was found once. The rearrangement links TRBV28 to TRBJ1-1, with unresolved D. CDR3 length equals 14 residues. Trimming removed 3 bases at V and 0 bases at J, with 8 bases between. Per the germline V gene, CDR1 is MDHEN and CDR2 is SYDVKM. CDR3 sequence (DNA): TGTGCCAGCAGTTTGCTCAGGTTGAACACTGAAGCTTTCTTT. Protein product: CASSLLRLNTEAFF. Filled out from reference TRBV28 and TRBJ1-1, the complete variable domain reads DVKVTQSSRYLVKRTGEKVFLECVQDMDHENMFWYRQDPGLGLRLIYFSYDVKMKEKGDIPEGYSVSREKKERFSLILESASTNQTSMYLCASSLLRLNTEAFFGQGTRLTVV.

The J gene is TRBJ1-2, the V gene TRBV15; the D is unclear. V gave up 1 base and J gave up 5 bases, with 14 bases separating them. CDR1 and CDR2 from the germline V gene are LNHNV and YYDKDF (reference sequence). The CDR3 consists of 15 residues. This CDR3 is CATSRVLEGQYGYTF. The CDR3 DNA follows: TGTGCCACCAGCAGAGTTCTGGAGGGTCAATATGGCTACACCTTC.